The clone carrying this T cell receptor beta chain has just a few counts. Its antigen is not identified. The treatment was: oral pan-JAK inhibitor, 5-10 mg twice daily. This sample is part of a study of CD8+ T cells in alopecia areata. Study context: Tofacitinib was taken orally by treated patients, and the dose was 5 to 10 mg twice daily. Broader study findings: Higher clonality was seen in lesional scalp than in normal scalp, especially in alopecia totalis/universalis.

Once RNA had been extracted, it was reverse transcribed into cDNA to act as the sequencing template. Assay: immunoSEQ multiplex PCR; the TCRdb copy retains only in-frame clones and omits some. This table holds 150,000 to 200,000 clones, around 59% found once. The receptor's source is a human donor with alopecia areata. The sequences come from CD4+ T cells sorted from blood, collected at week 24, from a patient treated with tofacitinib.

The CDR3 loop is CSASTGPIYEQYF. The CDR3 DNA sequence: TGCAGCGCATCTACGGGACCCATCTACGAGCAGTACTTC. This chain links TRBV29-1 with TRBJ2-7, with D perhaps being TRBD1 or TRBD2 (5 bases each). Trimming pared 7 bases from V and 3 bases from J, leaving 16 bases between. The CDR3 is 13 residues long. The V gene's germline CDR1 is SQVTM and CDR2 ANQGSEA.